The T cell receptor (beta chain) described here comes from a study of Ad26.COV2.S vaccination and SARS-CoV-2 variants (dated by TCRdb to about 2021). Describing the broader study: Vaccine-arm donors came from COV1001, a multicentre, randomized, double-blind, placebo-controlled phase I-IIa trial of Ad26.COV2.S in healthy adults. A total of around 32 samples were included in the TCR-sequenced set, comprising around 19 Ad26.COV2.S vaccine recipients, 5 placebo recipients and 8 SARS-CoV-2 convalescent individuals. Sequencing of the TCRbeta repertoire served to evaluate the specificity and breadth of SARS-CoV-2-reactive T cell receptors following Ad26.COV2.S vaccination. Blinding of investigators to trial group allocation was maintained during experiments and outcome assessment. Trial participants were randomized into five groups of five, in which low-dose or high-dose Ad26.COV2.S was given once or twice, or placebo was given on both occasions. Ad26.COV2.S was administered intramuscularly at 5 x 10^10 or 1 x 10^11 viral particles, either as a single shot or as two shots given 56 days apart.

V is trimmed back by 0 bases and J by 5 bases, and the junction contains 14 bases that no gene match accounts for. From a lookup of the germline V gene, CDR1 and CDR2 are SGHNT and YENEEA. From the cysteine through the phenylalanine, the CDR3 covers 18 amino acids. Just CDR3 DNA is preserved here, 54 bases in frame from base 1. Points the paper makes about the study in general: After vaccination, spike-specific CD8+ and CD4+ T cell responses were reported to show substantial breadth. The authors noted that the TCR breadth and depth analyses may have underestimated total T cell responses. Vaccine and placebo recipients had comparable non-spike TCR breadth, which fits with the vaccine containing only spike. Ad26.COV2.S recipients had higher spike-specific TCR breadth than placebo recipients (P = 0.0014). Comparing responses between vaccine doses or regimens was not something the study was powered to do.

The sample's treatment or condition label, decoded: roughly 18 received Ad26.COV2.S at low or high dose, single or two shots; roughly five received placebo; per-sample allocation not given. Repertoires of vaccine and placebo recipients were sequenced from samples collected on day 63 after the first injection. In Cohort 1b, fewer than 30 adults aged 18-55 years were enrolled at a single site in Boston, USA, between 29 July and 7 August 2020. As a vaccine, Ad26.COV2.S was a replication-incompetent adenovirus type 26 vector that expressed a prefusion-stabilized SARS-CoV-2 spike protein derived from the original Wuhan strain. Turning to this clone: Its antigen is unknown. Per-base quality was not reported, and no clone a single base away is much larger than it.

The immunoSEQ Assay was the method used to sequence TCRbeta CDR3 regions. After extraction, genomic DNA underwent amplification by bias-controlled multiplex PCR, followed by high-throughput sequencing. The published analysis was carried out like this. To quantify the absolute abundance of each unique TCRbeta CDR3 region, sequences were collapsed and filtered. T cell fraction was estimated by normalizing TCRbeta template counts to usable DNA, with usable DNA measured through amplification of reference genes found in all nucleated cells. Repertoire TCRs were annotated as SARS-CoV-2-specific when V gene, CDR3 amino acid sequence and J gene were exactly matched to a known reactive TCR set. The reference SARS-CoV-2 TCR set was derived from MIRA and filtered for enrichment in COVID-19-positive ImmuneCODE repertoires, a step that removed public or cross-reactive TCRs. Drawing on the MIRA antigens, annotated TCRs were analysed further at the level of specific ORF or position within ORF. Breadth was defined as annotated unique rearrangements over total unique productive rearrangements; depth was the summed frequency of those rearrangements. Group comparisons of TCR breadth used two-sided Wilcoxon rank-sum tests. In TCRdb, the immuneACCESS table is reduced to in-frame sequences with V and J assigned. These tables do not hold every clone; where another copy was compared, an unresolved V gene accounts for under half, and the others remain unexplained. That table supplies the V and J calls and clone size; D and trimming were determined from the DNA. This sample lists a few hundred thousand clones; roughly 88% were detected once. Clones ranked in the top ten supply approximately 5% of the sample.

The receptor's source is a person between 18 and 59 years old who received the Ad26.COV2.S COVID-19 vaccine or a placebo. The chain uses TRBV11-3 and TRBJ2-5; TRBD2 lines up with 8 middle nucleotides. Specimen: peripheral blood, collected in a trial of Ad26.COV2.S vaccine versus placebo. The CDR3 has the sequence CASSLDGSLREGRETQYF. The bases are TGTGCCAGCAGCTTAGACGGTTCTCTCCGGGAGGGCCGGGAGACCCAGTACTTC.